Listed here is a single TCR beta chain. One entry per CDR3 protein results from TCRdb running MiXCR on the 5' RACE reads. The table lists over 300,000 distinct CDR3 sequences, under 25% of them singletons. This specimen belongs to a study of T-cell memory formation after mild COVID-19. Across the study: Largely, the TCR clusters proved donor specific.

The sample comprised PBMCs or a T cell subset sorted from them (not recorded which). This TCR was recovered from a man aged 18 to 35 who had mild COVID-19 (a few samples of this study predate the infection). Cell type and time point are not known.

The CDR3 here is CASSADRGGYTEAFF. The CDR3 DNA follows: TGTGCCAGCAGCGCAGACCGGGGGGGTTACACTGAAGCTTTCTTT. V is TRBV9 and J is TRBJ1-1; perhaps TRBD1 as D (5 bases). The CDR3 is made up of 15 amino acids. The germline gives CDR1 SGDLS, CDR2 YYNGEE. V lost 3 bases and J lost 3, with 15 bases in between.